Presented here are 6 T cell receptor beta chains from one specimen sequenced in a study of lymphopenia after photon versus proton radiotherapy. Assay used: immunoSEQ multiplex PCR; TCRdb lists only in-frame clones, some missing. This table holds some 41,000 clones, roughly 84% found once. The sequences come from peripheral blood, collected from a patient treated with photon-based radiotherapy. These receptors all stem from a man in his fifties with gastric cancer.

The V gene is TRBV18, the J gene TRBJ2-1, with 7 bases that match TRBD2. The CDR3 sequence is 15 residues long. Germline V gives CDR1 KGHSH, CDR2 LQKENI. Unmatched junction bases numbered 8, after V lost 5 bases and J lost 4 bases. CDR3 DNA sequence: TGTGCCAGCTCAACAGCGACTAGCCAGTACAATGAGCAGTTCTTC. Translated: CASSTATSQYNEQFF.

The genes are TRBV7-7 and TRBJ2-3, with 9 bases that match TRBD2. The V segment lost 5 bases and the J segment 2 bases; nucleotides outside the gene matches: 5. CDR3 length: 15 residues. Germline CDR1 reads SSHAT; CDR2 reads FNYEAQ (reference sequence). The CDR3 protein is CASSLTSGITDTQYF. In DNA, the CDR3 is TGTGCCAGCAGCCTGACTAGCGGAATCACAGATACGCAGTATTTT.

The rearrangement links TRBV6-5 to TRBJ2-3, with TRBD2 matching over 9 bases. Looked up from germline, CDR1 is MNHEY and CDR2 is SVGAGI. V was pared by 6 bases and J by 2 bases, with 6 bases of the junction left unmatched. This CDR3 comprises 15 residues. The CDR3 bases are TGTGCCAGCAGCTCCGGGACTAGCCCCACAGATACGCAGTATTTT. It specifies CASSSGTSPTDTQYF.

This chain links TRBV29-1 with TRBJ1-2; a weak D match, TRBD1 (6 bases). V gave up 3 bases and J gave up 4 bases, with 18 bases separating them. The CDR3 is 15 amino acids. CDR1 SQVTM and CDR2 ANQGSEA come from the germline V gene. CDR3 coding DNA: TGCAGCGTTGACCATATCAGGGGATTGAGCTATGGCTACACCTTC. The encoded protein is CSVDHIRGLSYGYTF.

The genes are TRBV7-9 and TRBJ2-5, with TRBD1 identical over 10 bases. Germline CDR1 SEHNR, CDR2 FQNEAQ (reference sequence). This CDR3 contains 16 residues. The V segment lost 5 bases and the J segment 1 base; nucleotides outside the gene matches: 7. The CDR3 DNA reads as TGTGCCAGCAGCGCGGGGGACAGGGGTGTCCAAGAGACCCAGTACTTC. This codes for CASSAGDRGVQETQYF.

The chain employs TRBV7-9 and TRBJ1-2, with TRBD1 matching 8 bases. The V gene end was trimmed by 4 bases and the J gene end by 8 bases; junction bases not matched to a gene: 9. The CDR3 runs 14 residues. From germline, CDR1 is SEHNR and CDR2 FQNEAQ (reference sequence). The CDR3: CASSWADRVSGYTF. CDR3 in DNA: TGTGCCAGCAGCTGGGCGGACAGGGTCAGCGGCTACACCTTC.